This TCR beta chain was identified in a study of spatial heterogeneity in lung cancer. As for the study in general: As counted in raw reads, each unique TCR and UMI combination appeared more than ten times on average.

Every individual TCR cDNA molecule carried its own unique molecular identifier, which allowed correction of PCR and sequencing errors. TCRdb called the 5' RACE reads again in MiXCR, with one record for every CDR3 protein. The sample includes fewer than 20,000 distinct CDR3 sequences, over 15% of them seen just once. Germline CDR1 is SQVTM and CDR2 is ANQGSEA. Trimming left V 4 bases short and J 5 bases short, with 5 bases between. This CDR3 contains 10 residues. Described time point: sample taken at primary tumor resection. From tumor, nontumor lung or frozen PBMC, whole RNA was taken unsorted for sequencing.

This TCR was recovered from a male donor with early-stage non-small cell lung cancer. The sequenced sample was PBMCs, obtained at surgery. The V call is TRBV29-1, the J call TRBJ2-5; D unresolved. CDR3 nucleotides: TGCAGCGTTGCCGCGGAGACCCAGTACTTC. Translated: CSVAAETQYF.